This T cell receptor (beta chain) was found in a study of T-cell memory formation after mild COVID-19. About the research overall: Among the donors, TCR clusters were largely specific to each donor. Study findings and constraints: Mainly in CM and EM were contracting CD4+ clones; CD8+ were in EMRA. Whether day 37 second-wave clones are SARS-CoV-2-specific was not confirmed.

In the case of this clonotype: The antigen is not known.

Employing constant-segment primers, 5'RACE generated TCR alpha and TCR beta cDNA libraries bearing sample barcodes and UMIs. From the 5' RACE reads, TCRdb called clonotypes with MiXCR, one entry per CDR3 protein. The repertoire has under 650,000 distinct CDR3 sequences, under 20% of them found once; the top ten carry about 12%. The CDR3 runs to 12 residues. Germline CDR1 reads SQVTM; CDR2 reads ANQGSEA. V lost 4 bases and J 3 bases, leaving 9 bases between the germline ends. This chain connects TRBV29-1 to TRBJ2-5, with TRBD1 as a possible D gene (5 bases). The receptor was isolated from an adult woman who had mild COVID-19 (a few samples of this study predate the infection). Cell type and time point are not known. What was sequenced was PBMCs or a T cell subset sorted from them (not recorded which). CDR3 residues: CSVGQLEETQYF. Written as DNA, the CDR3 is TGCAGCGTTGGACAGCTTGAAGAGACCCAGTACTTC.